The subject of this entry is one TCR beta chain. The V gene's germline CDR1 is MNHEY and CDR2 SVGAGI. The CDR3 length is 13 residues. V was shortened by 9 bases and J by 4 bases, with 12 bases between the two germline ends. The data stem from a study of cytomegalovirus exposure and HLA in healthy donors. As for the study in general: The Caucasian-associated ancestry cluster held 80% to 90% of approximately 400 genotyped donors.

The PCR ran on 60 Vbeta and 13 Jbeta primers. Generated by immunoSEQ multiplex PCR, the TCRdb table keeps only in-frame clones and is missing some. The data show fewer than 140,000 clones, roughly 80% seen once. The sequenced sample was PBMCs. This clonotype originated in a man aged 60 to 69 in good health and CMV-seronegative. This chain links TRBV6-5 with TRBJ2-2; TRBD2 is a possible D gene (5 bases). The CDR3 spells CASALGGTGELFF. The CDR3 DNA follows: TGTGCCAGTGCACTAGGTGGCACCGGGGAGCTGTTTTTT.